This T cell receptor beta chain is from a study of blood T cell repertoires in COVID-19. Participant-given clinical history determined each cohort assignment. Only in-frame clones appear in the TCRdb table, and some are missing; sequencing was by immunoSEQ multiplex PCR. The table includes roughly 400,000 clones, about 88% detected once. The CDR3 runs to 16 residues. V trimming: 5 bases; J trimming: 8 bases; junction bases outside the gene matches: 14. The germline CDR1 and CDR2 sequences are MDHEN and SYDVKM. The sequence was obtained from a young woman who had been exposed to COVID-19. J is TRBJ1-3 and V is TRBV28; 8 positions match TRBD1. Sequencing used PBMCs or T cells enriched from blood (not recorded which). CDR3 in DNA: TGTGCCAGCAGTACCCCTGCAGGGGGCGCGTTTGACACCATATATTTT. Translating it yields CASSTPAGGAFDTIYF.